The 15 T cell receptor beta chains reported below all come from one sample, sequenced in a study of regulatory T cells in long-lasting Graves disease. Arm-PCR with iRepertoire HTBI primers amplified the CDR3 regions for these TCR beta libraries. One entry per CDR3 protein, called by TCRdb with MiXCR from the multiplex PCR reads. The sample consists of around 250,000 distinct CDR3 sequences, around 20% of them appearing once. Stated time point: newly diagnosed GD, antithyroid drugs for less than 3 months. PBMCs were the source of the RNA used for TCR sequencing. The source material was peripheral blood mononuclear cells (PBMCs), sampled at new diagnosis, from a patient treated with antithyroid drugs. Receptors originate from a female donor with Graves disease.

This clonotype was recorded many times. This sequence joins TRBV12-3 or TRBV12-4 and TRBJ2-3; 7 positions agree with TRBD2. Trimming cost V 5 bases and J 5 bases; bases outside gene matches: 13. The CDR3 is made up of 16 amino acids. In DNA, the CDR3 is TGTGCCAGCAGTCCCCTTGGGGGGGGGGGGGGAGATACGCAGTATTTT. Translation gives CASSPLGGGGGDTQYF.

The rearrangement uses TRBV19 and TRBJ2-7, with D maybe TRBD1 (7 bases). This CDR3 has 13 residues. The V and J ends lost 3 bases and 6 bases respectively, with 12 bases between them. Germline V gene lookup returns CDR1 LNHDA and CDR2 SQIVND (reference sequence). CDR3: CASSMLRGAEQYF. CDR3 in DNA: TGTGCCAGTAGTATGCTCAGGGGGGCCGAGCAGTACTTC.

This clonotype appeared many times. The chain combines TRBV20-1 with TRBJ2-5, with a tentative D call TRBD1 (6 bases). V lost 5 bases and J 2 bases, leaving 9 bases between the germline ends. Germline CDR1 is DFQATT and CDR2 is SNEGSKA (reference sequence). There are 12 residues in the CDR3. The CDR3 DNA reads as TGCAGTGCTGGACAGACACAAGAGACCCAGTACTTC. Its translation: CSAGQTQETQYF.

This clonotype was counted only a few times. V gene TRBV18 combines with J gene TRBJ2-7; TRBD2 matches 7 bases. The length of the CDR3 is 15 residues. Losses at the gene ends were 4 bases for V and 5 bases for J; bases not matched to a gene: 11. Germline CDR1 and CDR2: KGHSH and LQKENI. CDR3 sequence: CASSQTSVEMDEQYF. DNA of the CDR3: TGTGCCAGCTCACAAACTAGCGTTGAGATGGACGAGCAGTACTTC. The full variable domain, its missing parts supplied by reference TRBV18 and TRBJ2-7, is NAGVMQNPRHLVRRRGQEARLRCSPMKGHSHVYWYRQLPEEGLKFMVYLQKENIIDESGMPKERFSAEFPKEGPSILRIQQVVRGDSAAYFCASSQTSVEMDEQYFGPGTRLTVT.

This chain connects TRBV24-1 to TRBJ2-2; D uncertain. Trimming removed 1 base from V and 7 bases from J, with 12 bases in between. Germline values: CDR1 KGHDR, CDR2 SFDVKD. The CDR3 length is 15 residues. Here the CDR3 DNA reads TGTGCCACCAGTGATTTCAGGCGACTCGGCGGGGAGCTGTTTTTT. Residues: CATSDFRRLGGELFF.

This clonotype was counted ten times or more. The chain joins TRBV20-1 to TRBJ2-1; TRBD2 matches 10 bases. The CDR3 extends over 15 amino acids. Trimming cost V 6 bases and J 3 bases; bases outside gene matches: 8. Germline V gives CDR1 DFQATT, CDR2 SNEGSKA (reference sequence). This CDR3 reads CSAQGPSGGYNEQFF. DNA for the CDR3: TGCAGTGCCCAAGGTCCTAGCGGGGGCTACAATGAGCAGTTCTTC.

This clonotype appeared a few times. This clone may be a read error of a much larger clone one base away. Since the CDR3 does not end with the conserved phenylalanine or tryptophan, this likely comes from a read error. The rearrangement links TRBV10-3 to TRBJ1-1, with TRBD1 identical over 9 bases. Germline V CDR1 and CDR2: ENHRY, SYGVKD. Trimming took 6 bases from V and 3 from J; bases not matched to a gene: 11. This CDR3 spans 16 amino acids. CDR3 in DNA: TGTGCCATCAGCACTACAGGGGGCGGATTAGACACTGAAGCTTTCCTT. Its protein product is CAISTTGGGLDTEAFL.

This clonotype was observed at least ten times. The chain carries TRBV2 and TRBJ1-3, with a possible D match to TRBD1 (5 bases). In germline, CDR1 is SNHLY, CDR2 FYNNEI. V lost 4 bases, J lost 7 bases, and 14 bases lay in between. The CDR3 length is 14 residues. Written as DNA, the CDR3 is TGTGCCAGCAGTGGGGGGACGGTCCCGAACACCATATATTTT. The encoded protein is CASSGGTVPNTIYF.

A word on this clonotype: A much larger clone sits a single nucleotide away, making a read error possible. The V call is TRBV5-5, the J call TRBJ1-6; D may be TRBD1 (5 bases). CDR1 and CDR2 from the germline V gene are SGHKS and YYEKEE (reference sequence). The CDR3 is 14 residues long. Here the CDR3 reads CASSLAQGNPPLHF. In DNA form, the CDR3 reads TGCGCCAGCAGCTTGGCGCAGGGAAATCCACCCCTCCACTTT. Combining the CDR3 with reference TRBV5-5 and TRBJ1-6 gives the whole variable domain DAGVTQSPTHLIKTRGQQVTLRCSPISGHKSVSWYQQVLGQGPQFIFQYYEKEERGRGNFPDRFSARQFPNYSSELNVNALLLGDSALYLCASSLAQGNPPLHFGNGTRLTVT.

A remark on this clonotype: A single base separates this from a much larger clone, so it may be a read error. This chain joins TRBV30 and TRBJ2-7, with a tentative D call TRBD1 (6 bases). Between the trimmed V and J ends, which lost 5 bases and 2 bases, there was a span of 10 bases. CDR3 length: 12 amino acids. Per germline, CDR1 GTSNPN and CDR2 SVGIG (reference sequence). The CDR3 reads CAWVDSPYEQYF. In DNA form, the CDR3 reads TGTGCCTGGGTGGACAGTCCCTACGAGCAGTACTTC.

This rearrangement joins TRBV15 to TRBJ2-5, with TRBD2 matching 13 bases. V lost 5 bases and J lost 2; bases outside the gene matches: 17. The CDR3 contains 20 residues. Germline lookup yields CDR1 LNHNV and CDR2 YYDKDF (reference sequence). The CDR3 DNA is TGTGCCACCAGCCCAACCCGAACGTGGACTAGCGGGGGCCTACAAGAGACCCAGTACTTC. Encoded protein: CATSPTRTWTSGGLQETQYF. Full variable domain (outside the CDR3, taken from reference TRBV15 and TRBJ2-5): DAMVIQNPRYQVTQFGKPVTLSCSQTLNHNVMYWYQQKSSQAPKLLFHYYDKDFNNEADTPDNFQSRRPNTSFCFLDIRSPGLGDTAMYLCATSPTRTWTSGGLQETQYFGPGTRLLVL.

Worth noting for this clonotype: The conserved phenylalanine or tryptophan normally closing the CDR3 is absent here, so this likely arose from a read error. The CDR3 DNA reads as TGTGCCATCAGCTTAGGACAGATCTACGAGCAGTACCTC. Translated: CAISLGQIYEQYL. The rearrangement uses TRBV10-3 and TRBJ2-7; possible D gene TRBD1, 6 bases. The CDR3 is made up of 13 amino acids. Trimming removed 6 bases from V and 3 bases from J, with 12 bases in between. Germline CDR1 is ENHRY and CDR2 is SYGVKD.

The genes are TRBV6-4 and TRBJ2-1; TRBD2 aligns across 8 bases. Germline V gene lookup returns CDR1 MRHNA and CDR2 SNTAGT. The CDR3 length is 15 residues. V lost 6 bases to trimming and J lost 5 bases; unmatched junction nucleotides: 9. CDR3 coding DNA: TGTGCCAGCAGCCCGGTGGCCGGGGGGGACAATGAGCAGTTCTTC. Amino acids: CASSPVAGGDNEQFF.

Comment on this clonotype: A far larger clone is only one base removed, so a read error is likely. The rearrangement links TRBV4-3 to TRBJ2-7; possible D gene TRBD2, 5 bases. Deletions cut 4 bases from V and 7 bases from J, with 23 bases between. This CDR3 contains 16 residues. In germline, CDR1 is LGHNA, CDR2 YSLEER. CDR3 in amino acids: CASSPKWQRTYNEQYF. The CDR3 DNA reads TGCGCCAGCAGCCCGAAATGGCAGCGGACCTACAATGAGCAGTACTTC.

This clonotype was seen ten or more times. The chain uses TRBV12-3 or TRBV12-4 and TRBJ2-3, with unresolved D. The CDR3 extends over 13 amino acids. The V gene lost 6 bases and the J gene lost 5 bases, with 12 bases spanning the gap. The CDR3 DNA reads TGTGCCAGCAGCCGTCGTGTGGGAGATACGCAGTATTTT. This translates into CASSRRVGDTQYF.